These 21 T cell receptor beta chains share one sample of origin, sequenced in a study of blood T cell repertoires in COVID-19. Assay used: immunoSEQ multiplex PCR; TCRdb lists only in-frame clones, some missing. The table lists roughly 380,000 clones, more than 65% of them singletons. Source material: peripheral blood. The source of these receptors is a human donor with acute or convalescent COVID-19. The donor label of this sample is uncertain.

This clone was observed once. The chain combines TRBV7-8 with TRBJ1-1; D uncertain. The CDR3 consists of 14 residues. Trimming stripped 4 bases from V and 1 base from J, with 10 bases between. Germline CDR1 SGHVS, CDR2 FQNEAQ. This CDR3 is CASSYRETNTEAFF. CDR3 nucleotides: TGTGCCAGCAGCTATCGGGAAACGAACACTGAAGCTTTCTTT.

This chain uses TRBV9 with TRBJ2-3; 11 nucleotides match TRBD2. CDR1 and CDR2 from the germline V gene are SGDLS and YYNGEE. V was clipped by 2 bases and J by 1 base; unmatched bases: 9. CDR3 size: 18 residues. The CDR3 DNA is TGTGCCAGCAGCGTCGTCACTAGCGGGAGTGGTGGCACAGATACGCAGTATTTT. It codes for CASSVVTSGSGGTDTQYF.

V gene TRBV5-6 combines with J gene TRBJ1-2; 12 nucleotides align to TRBD1. This CDR3 is 15 amino acids long. Unmatched junction bases numbered 6, after V lost 2 bases and J lost 7 bases. Germline CDR1 and CDR2: SGHDT and YYEEEE. This CDR3 reads CASSLIGTGGFGYTF. CDR3 DNA: TGTGCCAGCAGCTTAATCGGGACAGGGGGCTTTGGCTACACCTTC.

The V gene is TRBV29-1, the J gene TRBJ2-7; maybe TRBD2 (6 bases). The germline gives CDR1 SQVTM, CDR2 ANQGSEA. This CDR3 comprises 12 residues. The CDR3, as DNA: TGCTCCGTAGGACTAACTACATACGAGCAGTACTTC. Protein: CSVGLTTYEQYF.

The chain links TRBV2 to TRBJ2-1; 11 bases are a match to TRBD2. The CDR3 loop spans 14 amino acids. CDR1 is SNHLY and CDR2 is FYNNEI in the germline V gene. The trim removed 6 bases at V and 8 bases at J, leaving 6 bases unmatched. CDR3 DNA: TGTGCCAGCAGGGGACTAGCGGAGGAGGATGAGCAGTTCTTC. The encoded protein is CASRGLAEEDEQFF. Supplemented by reference TRBV2 and TRBJ2-1, the full variable domain reads EPEVTQTPSHQVTQMGQEVILRCVPISNHLYFYWYRQILGQKVEFLVSFYNNEISEKSEIFDDQFSVERPDGSNFTLKIRSTKLEDSAMYFCASRGLAEEDEQFFGPGTRLTVL.

The gene calls are TRBV5-1 and TRBJ2-5; 10 positions match TRBD1. The junction had 11 bases not matched to a gene; V was cut back by 3 bases and J by 3 bases. This CDR3 is built from 17 residues. Per the germline V gene, CDR1 is SGHRS and CDR2 is YFSETQ. The CDR3 DNA reads TGCGCCAGCAGCTACCTACCCGGGACAGGGGCAGAAGAGACCCAGTACTTC. Protein: CASSYLPGTGAEETQYF. The full variable domain, rest sourced from reference TRBV5-1 and TRBJ2-5, is KAGVTQTPRYLIKTRGQQVTLSCSPISGHRSVSWYQQTPGQGLQFLFEYFSETQRNKGNFPGRFSGRQFSNSRSEMNVSTLELGDSALYLCASSYLPGTGAEETQYFGPGTRLLVL.

This chain connects TRBV5-6 to TRBJ1-4; D may be TRBD1 (6 bases). CDR1 is SGHDT and CDR2 is YYEEEE in the germline V gene. The CDR3 consists of 15 residues. V lost 2 bases and J 10 bases, leaving 18 bases between the germline ends. The CDR3 region is CASSFLGQPGGKLFF. CDR3 in DNA: TGTGCCAGCAGCTTCTTAGGACAGCCCGGTGGAAAACTGTTTTTT.

The CDR3 DNA sequence: TGTGCCAGCAAATATAGCGGATCTAACGAGCAGTACTTC. It yields the protein CASKYSGSNEQYF. This chain uses TRBV5-4 with TRBJ2-7, with a weak D call TRBD2 (6 bases). Trimming cost V 6 bases and J 5 bases, with 15 bases left between them. The CDR3 covers 13 residues. Germline V gene sequence: CDR1 SGHNT, CDR2 YYREEE (reference sequence). Complete variable domain (other parts from reference TRBV5-4 and TRBJ2-7): ETGVTQSPTHLIKTRGQQVTLRCSSQSGHNTVSWYQQALGQGPQFIFQYYREEENGRGNFPPRFSGLQFPNYSSELNVNALELDDSALYLCASKYSGSNEQYFGPGTRLTVT.

This clone has only a few counts. V gene TRBV2 combines with J gene TRBJ1-2, with 9 bases aligning to TRBD1. The CDR3 is made up of 15 amino acids. Germline V CDR1 and CDR2: SNHLY, FYNNEI. V shed 5 bases, J shed 8 bases, and the junction held 12 bases outside the gene matches. CDR3 sequence: CASSQGGTGLSGYTF. CDR3 coding DNA: TGTGCCAGCAGTCAAGGGGGGACAGGGCTGTCCGGCTACACCTTC.

The rearrangement links TRBV10-2 to TRBJ2-6, with a tentative D call TRBD1 (6 bases). This CDR3 has 20 residues. Germline V CDR1 and CDR2: WSHSY, SAAADI. The germline V and J ends were trimmed by 0 bases and 0 bases, with 18 bases remaining between them. The CDR3 nucleotides read TGCGCCAGCAGTGAGTCCGGGTTTGGGACACCCCCCTCTGGGGCCAACGTCCTGACTTTC. Residues: CASSESGFGTPPSGANVLTF.

The chain has TRBV4-1 and TRBJ2-5; 10 bases line up with TRBD1. Germline loops: CDR1 MGHRA, CDR2 YSYEKL. CDR3 size: 20 residues. The J segment lost 5 bases and the V segment lost 0 bases, leaving 18 bases of the junction unmatched. CDR3 amino acids: CASSQERGPGTGVAMETQYF. For the CDR3, the DNA is TGCGCCAGCAGCCAAGAACGGGGCCCCGGGACAGGGGTTGCGATGGAGACCCAGTACTTC.

Concerning this clone: Other DNA sequences in this sample translate to the same CDR3. The V call is TRBV5-1, the J call TRBJ2-3; D possibly corresponds to TRBD2 (5 bases). V lost 1 base, J lost 4 bases, and 7 bases lay in between. CDR3 length equals 13 residues. CDR1 is SGHRS, CDR2 YFSETQ, per germline. The DNA of the CDR3 is TGCGCCAGCAGCTTGAGCGGCCCAGATACGCAGTATTTT. It translates to CASSLSGPDTQYF.

The rearrangement joins TRBV14 to TRBJ2-5, with D possibly TRBD1 on 6 matching bases. With 4 bases removed from V and 1 base from J, the gap between germline ends came to 10 bases. Germline lookup yields CDR1 SGHDN and CDR2 FVKESK. The CDR3 sequence is 14 residues long. In nucleotides, the CDR3 is TGTGCCAGCAGCCGAGGACAGCTCCAAGAGACCCAGTACTTC. Protein product: CASSRGQLQETQYF.

The chain joins TRBV6-6 to TRBJ1-1; D call uncertain. Germline-derived CDR1 and CDR2 are MNHNY and SVGAGI (reference sequence). This CDR3 is built from 13 residues. Trimming cost V 2 bases and J 4 bases, with 8 bases left between them. Here the CDR3 reads CASSYGRVTEAFF. The CDR3 nucleotides read TGTGCCAGCAGTTACGGGAGAGTCACTGAAGCTTTCTTT.

The rearrangement uses TRBV11-2 and TRBJ2-2, with TRBD1 matching 10 bases. The CDR3 is 15 amino acids. Losses at the gene ends were 5 bases for V and 5 bases for J; bases not matched to a gene: 5. Germline loops: CDR1 SGHAT, CDR2 FQNNGV. DNA for the CDR3: TGTGCCAGCAGCGACCGGGACAGGGGTACCGGGGAGCTGTTTTTT. It is translated as CASSDRDRGTGELFF.

The chain carries TRBV7-9 and TRBJ1-6, with 7 bases identical to TRBD1. The V gene's germline CDR1 is SEHNR and CDR2 FQNEAQ (reference sequence). CDR3 length equals 15 residues. V shed 7 bases, J shed 6 bases, and the junction held 9 bases outside the gene matches. CDR3 amino acids: CASTLTGIGNSPLHF. In DNA, the CDR3 is TGTGCCAGCACCCTGACAGGGATCGGTAATTCACCCCTCCACTTT.

As DNA, the CDR3 is TGTGCCAGCAGTGAAGCGCGGGGGGACGTTAGTGAAAAACTGTTTTTT. It specifies CASSEARGDVSEKLFF. This sequence joins TRBV2 and TRBJ1-4, with D possibly being TRBD1 (5 bases). Germline assignment: CDR1 SNHLY and CDR2 FYNNEI. The CDR3 spans 16 residues. Trimming took off 0 bases at V and 7 bases at J, with 15 bases between the two ends.

This CDR3 is CASSSLGGAEAFF. CDR3 sequence (DNA): TGTGCCAGCAGTTCACTTGGGGGGGCTGAAGCTTTCTTT. The chain employs TRBV12-3 or TRBV12-4 and TRBJ1-1; D may be TRBD1 (5 bases). The CDR3 runs 13 residues. V was clipped by 4 bases and J by 6 bases, with 12 bases between them.

This chain uses TRBV5-1 with TRBJ1-1, with D unclear. The CDR3 has 16 residues. V was pared by 1 base and J by 0 bases, with 13 bases between. Per germline, CDR1 SGHRS and CDR2 YFSETQ. CDR3 loop: CASSLPVESLNTEAFF. Written as DNA, the CDR3 is TGCGCCAGCAGCTTGCCGGTTGAGAGTTTGAACACTGAAGCTTTCTTT.

In this sample, this clone turned up once. The genes are TRBV11-2 and TRBJ2-7; a possible D gene is TRBD2 (5 bases). The germline CDR1 and CDR2 sequences are SGHAT and FQNNGV. Between the trimmed V and J ends, which lost 3 bases and 3 bases, there was a span of 12 bases. The CDR3 spans 14 residues. DNA of the CDR3: TGTGCCAGCAGCTTGAGCGGCTTCGGCTACGAGCAGTACTTC. This encodes CASSLSGFGYEQYF.

CDR3 sequence: CATSRQGLGDQPQHF. CDR3 sequence (DNA): TGTGCCACCTCAAGACAGGGGCTCGGCGATCAGCCCCAGCATTTT. The J gene is TRBJ1-5, the V gene TRBV6-5, with 8 bases aligning to TRBD1. This CDR3 is 15 amino acids long. Germline V gene data show CDR1 as MNHEY and CDR2 as SVGAGI. V lost 10 bases, J lost 5 bases, and 13 bases stayed unmatched.